A single sample is the source of the 7 T cell receptor beta chains below, sequenced in a study of T cell repertoires in cytomegalovirus infection. TCRdb independently ran MiXCR on the reads; one entry per CDR3 protein. The data contain around 280,000 distinct CDR3 sequences, roughly an eighth of them seen just once; the ten biggest clones take up around 8.8%. The specimen was PBMCs. The receptor set was obtained from a human donor in good health (CMV status not recorded). Some clones in this sample may be carry-over from other donors' samples.

In its sample, this clonotype was seen a few times. The V call is TRBV5-6, the J call TRBJ1-5; D possibly corresponds to TRBD1 (6 bases). This CDR3 has 15 residues. V lost 1 base and J lost 7, with 15 bases in between. Per the germline V gene, CDR1 is SGHDT and CDR2 is YYEEEE. CDR3 loop: CASSLMDSLLQPQHF. The CDR3, as DNA: TGTGCCAGCAGCTTGATGGACAGTCTGTTGCAGCCCCAGCATTTT.

The table lists this clonotype with a few counts. This rearrangement joins TRBV18 to TRBJ2-7, with D possibly TRBD2 on 5 matching bases. CDR1 KGHSH and CDR2 LQKENI come from the germline V gene. Trimming stripped 2 bases from V and 1 base from J, with 12 bases between. CDR3 size: 15 residues. The CDR3 spells CASSPTRTESYEQYF. CDR3 DNA: TGTGCCAGCTCACCAACTAGGACGGAGTCCTACGAGCAGTACTTC.

V and J are TRBV28 and TRBJ2-3, with D possibly matching TRBD2 (7 bases). This CDR3 comprises 15 residues. CDR1 is MDHEN, CDR2 SYDVKM, per germline. Trimming stripped 8 bases from V and 3 bases from J, with 18 bases between. The CDR3 here is CASGGAWGVTDTQYF. The CDR3 region has the DNA TGTGCCAGCGGGGGGGCTTGGGGTGTTACAGATACGCAGTATTTT. Full variable domain (outside the CDR3, taken from reference TRBV28 and TRBJ2-3): DVKVTQSSRYLVKRTGEKVFLECVQDMDHENMFWYRQDPGLGLRLIYFSYDVKMKEKGDIPEGYSVSREKKERFSLILESASTNQTSMYLCASGGAWGVTDTQYFGPGTRLTVL.

The rearrangement joins TRBV6-5 to TRBJ2-5, with D unresolved. The V gene lost 5 bases and the J gene lost 3 bases, with 10 bases spanning the gap. CDR1 is MNHEY and CDR2 is SVGAGI in the germline V gene. The CDR3 runs 13 residues. This CDR3 reads CASSPTEKETQYF. CDR3 sequence (DNA): TGTGCCAGCAGTCCCACAGAGAAAGAGACCCAGTACTTC.

At least ten counts were recorded for this clonotype. The rearrangement links TRBV12-3 or TRBV12-4 to TRBJ1-5, with D possibly matching TRBD1 (6 bases). CDR3 length: 15 amino acids. Between the trimmed V and J ends, which lost 6 bases and 0 bases, there was a span of 12 bases. The CDR3 DNA reads TGTGCCAGCAGCTACAGGGCTGGTAGCAATCAGCCCCAGCATTTT. This gives the protein CASSYRAGSNQPQHF.

This clonotype has more than one count but fewer than ten. This rearrangement joins TRBV6-2 or TRBV6-3 to TRBJ2-7; 9 bases map to TRBD1. This CDR3 has 13 amino acids. V gave up 4 bases and J gave up 5 bases; unmatched junction bases: 3. CDR1 is MNHEY and CDR2 is SVGEGT in the germline V gene. The CDR3 loop reads CASSSNRGHEQYF. In DNA form, the CDR3 reads TGTGCCAGCAGTTCCAACAGGGGGCACGAGCAGTACTTC.

In its sample, this clonotype was seen a few times. The rearrangement links TRBV20-1 to TRBJ2-7, with D perhaps TRBD1 or TRBD2 (5 bases each). CDR1 and CDR2 from the germline V gene are DFQATT and SNEGSKA (reference sequence). Trimming cost V 5 bases and J 2 bases, with 19 bases left between them. The CDR3 is 15 residues long. DNA of the CDR3: TGCAGTGCTCCAAACCCAGGGACCCTCCCCTACGAGCAGTACTTC. Protein product: CSAPNPGTLPYEQYF.